Listed here are 26 T cell receptor beta chains from one sample, sequenced in a study of patients and donors after allogeneic stem cell transplantation. From the RT-PCR reads, TCRdb called clonotypes with MiXCR, one entry per CDR3 protein. The sample holds 190,000 or so distinct CDR3 sequences, more than 35% seen once. Sequenced input: blood, either unsorted or a sorted T cell fraction (not recorded which). Every receptor here comes from a human donor who was either an allogeneic HSCT recipient or a stem cell or donor lymphocyte infusion donor (not recorded which). It is not recorded whose cells these are; they may come from a transplant donor.

The V and J genes are TRBV20-1 and TRBJ2-1, with D perhaps TRBD2 (5 bases). CDR3 length: 16 residues. V lost 2 bases to trimming and J lost 9 bases, with 23 bases between them. CDR1 is DFQATT and CDR2 is SNEGSKA in the germline V gene (reference sequence). In DNA form, the CDR3 reads TGCAGTGCTAGACGGACTGGCCTCCCCCGCGACGGTGAGCAGTTCTTC. Translation: CSARRTGLPRDGEQFF.

In its sample, this clonotype was seen a few times. The V and J genes are TRBV15 and TRBJ1-2; perhaps TRBD1 as D (5 bases). Per the germline V gene, CDR1 is LNHNV and CDR2 is YYDKDF (reference sequence). The germline V and J ends were trimmed by 1 base and 4 bases, with 10 bases remaining between them. The CDR3 is 14 residues long. CDR3 loop: CATSRGTQAYGYTF. The CDR3 DNA reads as TGTGCCACCAGCAGAGGGACACAGGCCTATGGCTACACCTTC. Based on the CDR3 plus reference TRBV15 and TRBJ1-2, the full variable domain is DAMVIQNPRYQVTQFGKPVTLSCSQTLNHNVMYWYQQKSSQAPKLLFHYYDKDFNNEADTPDNFQSRRPNTSFCFLDIRSPGLGDTAMYLCATSRGTQAYGYTFGSGTRLTVV.

The rearrangement uses TRBV30 and TRBJ1-5, with D uncertain. Germline V gene sequence: CDR1 GTSNPN, CDR2 SVGIG (reference sequence). Trimming removed 2 bases from V and 3 bases from J, with 14 bases in between. CDR3 size: 15 residues. In DNA form, the CDR3 reads TGTGCCTGGAGTCCCCCTGGCTCATCCAATCAGCCCCAGCATTTT. Encoded protein: CAWSPPGSSNQPQHF.

The rearrangement joins TRBV12-3 or TRBV12-4 to TRBJ1-4; D remains ambiguous. The germline V and J ends were trimmed by 2 bases and 7 bases, with 5 bases remaining between them. The CDR3 has 12 amino acids. The CDR3, as DNA: TGTGCCAGCAGTTTAAGGTGTGAAAAACTGTTTTTT. Translation gives CASSLRCEKLFF.

This clonotype was seen only a few times. The V call is TRBV20-1, the J call TRBJ2-7; tentatively, D is TRBD2 (6 bases). The CDR3 consists of 15 residues. V lost 4 bases, J lost 3 bases, and 19 bases lay in between. Germline V gene sequence: CDR1 DFQATT, CDR2 SNEGSKA (reference sequence). CDR3 coding DNA: TGCAGTGCTAAAGGGCAGGCTAGCGATTTCTACGAGCAGTACTTC. It encodes CSAKGQASDFYEQYF.

This chain joins TRBV20-1 and TRBJ2-7, with unresolved D. CDR1 DFQATT and CDR2 SNEGSKA come from the germline V gene (reference sequence). Trimming removed 1 base from V and 5 bases from J, with 15 bases in between. The CDR3 spans 14 residues. The CDR3 bases are TGCAGTGCTAGAGTCCCAGCTTTGATCGACGAGCAGTACTTC. Residues: CSARVPALIDEQYF.

This clonotype was detected only a few times. The rearrangement uses TRBV29-1 and TRBJ2-5; no clear D gene. With 6 bases removed from V and 2 bases from J, the gap between germline ends came to 16 bases. The CDR3 length is 14 residues. Germline loops: CDR1 SQVTM, CDR2 ANQGSEA. The CDR3 protein is CSVAGRIIQETQYF. DNA for the CDR3: TGCAGCGTGGCCGGACGGATCATTCAAGAGACCCAGTACTTC. Full variable domain (missing parts from reference TRBV29-1 and TRBJ2-5): SAVISQKPSRDICQRGTSLTIQCQVDSQVTMMFWYRQQPGQSLTLIATANQGSEATYESGFVIDKFPISRPNLTFSTLTVSNMSPEDSSIYLCSVAGRIIQETQYFGPGTRLLVL.

This clonotype was seen a single time. This chain joins TRBV7-9 and TRBJ1-1; no firm D call. Trimming stripped 5 bases from V and 3 bases from J, with 16 bases between. From germline, CDR1 is SEHNR and CDR2 FQNEAQ (reference sequence). The CDR3 is 15 residues long. This CDR3 is CASSEAYSEDTEAFF. For the CDR3, the DNA is TGTGCCAGCAGCGAAGCCTACAGCGAGGACACTGAAGCTTTCTTT.

The J gene is TRBJ2-1, the V gene TRBV3-1; tentative D call: TRBD1 (6 bases). CDR3 length equals 13 residues. The V gene's germline CDR1 is LGHDT and CDR2 YNNKEL (reference sequence). Trimming removed 3 bases at V and 7 bases at J, with 10 bases between. DNA for the CDR3: TGTGCCAGCAGCCATTACACAGGGAATGAGCAGTTCTTC. It translates to CASSHYTGNEQFF.

The chain combines TRBV9 with TRBJ1-1, with D possibly matching TRBD1 (6 bases). Germline V gene sequence: CDR1 SGDLS, CDR2 YYNGEE. The CDR3 sequence is 16 residues long. V was pared by 0 bases and J by 0 bases, with 12 bases between. The CDR3 loop is CASSVGGQQMNTEAFF. CDR3 sequence (DNA): TGTGCCAGCAGCGTAGGGGGACAACAAATGAACACTGAAGCTTTCTTT.

This chain joins TRBV20-1 and TRBJ2-3; 12 bases fit TRBD1. The trim removed 8 bases at V and 0 bases at J, leaving 9 bases unmatched. The length of the CDR3 is 16 residues. Germline CDR1 reads DFQATT; CDR2 reads SNEGSKA (reference sequence). CDR3 DNA: TGCAGTTTTCGGCGGGACAGGGGGCGAAGCACAGATACGCAGTATTTT. This sequence encodes CSFRRDRGRSTDTQYF.

This clonotype occurred a few times. V usage is TRBV9 and J usage is TRBJ1-1; no reliable D call. There are 15 residues in the CDR3. Deletions cut 3 bases from V and 1 base from J, with 13 bases between. The germline gives CDR1 SGDLS, CDR2 YYNGEE. DNA of the CDR3: TGTGCCAGCAGCGCTGGGAGGGCGGCGAACACTGAAGCTTTCTTT. Translating gives CASSAGRAANTEAFF.

CDR3 amino acids: CASSSDRGSYGYTF. The CDR3 DNA reads as TGTGCCAGCAGTTCCGACAGGGGCTCCTATGGCTACACCTTC. The chain employs TRBV12-3 or TRBV12-4 and TRBJ1-2; 8 nucleotides align to TRBD1. The CDR3 consists of 14 residues. Losses at the gene ends were 4 bases for V and 4 bases for J; bases not matched to a gene: 5.

V usage is TRBV9 and J usage is TRBJ1-1, with D unresolved. The V end was cut by 0 bases, the J end by 3 bases, with 12 bases between. This CDR3 is 15 amino acids long. Per germline, CDR1 SGDLS and CDR2 YYNGEE. CDR3 sequence reads: CASSVDPGWHTEAFF. CDR3 in DNA: TGTGCCAGCAGCGTAGACCCGGGATGGCACACTGAAGCTTTCTTT. The variable domain in full, with the rest retrieved from reference TRBV9 and TRBJ1-1, is DSGVTQTPKHLITATGQRVTLRCSPRSGDLSVYWYQQSLDQGLQFLIQYYNGEERAKGNILERFSAQQFPDLHSELNLSSLELGDSALYFCASSVDPGWHTEAFFGQGTRLTVV.

This clonotype was detected once. This chain connects TRBV24-1 to TRBJ2-3; 12 nucleotides line up with TRBD2. There are 14 residues in the CDR3. Germline values: CDR1 KGHDR, CDR2 SFDVKD. The CDR3 loop is CASGTSGSTDTQYF. Here the CDR3 DNA reads TGTGCTTCCGGGACTAGCGGGAGCACAGATACGCAGTATTTT.

The chain has TRBV20-1 and TRBJ1-6; D gene unclear. CDR1 and CDR2 (germline): DFQATT, SNEGSKA (reference sequence). Trimming pared 0 bases from V and 10 bases from J, leaving 13 bases between. CDR3 length equals 14 residues. The DNA of the CDR3 is TGCAGTGCTAGAGATCGGGGTTCTCCCTCACCCCTCCACTTT. This codes for CSARDRGSPSPLHF.

This chain connects TRBV4-3 to TRBJ1-2; D gene ambiguous. The CDR3 loop spans 13 amino acids. V was cut by 0 bases and J by 3 bases, with 5 bases left in between. The V gene's germline CDR1 is LGHNA and CDR2 YSLEER. CDR3 DNA: TGCGCCAGCAGCCAAGAGATTGACTATGGCTACACCTTC. Translated: CASSQEIDYGYTF.

This clonotype was seen a few times. This chain links TRBV29-1 with TRBJ1-2; no reliable D call. Between the trimmed V and J ends, which lost 0 bases and 4 bases, there was a span of 9 bases. This CDR3 region has 13 residues. Per the germline V gene, CDR1 is SQVTM and CDR2 is ANQGSEA. CDR3 nucleotides: TGCAGCGTTGAAGAGGTGGGCGCCTATGGCTACACCTTC. As protein: CSVEEVGAYGYTF. Together with reference TRBV29-1 and TRBJ1-2, the CDR3 gives the full variable domain: SAVISQKPSRDICQRGTSLTIQCQVDSQVTMMFWYRQQPGQSLTLIATANQGSEATYESGFVIDKFPISRPNLTFSTLTVSNMSPEDSSIYLCSVEEVGAYGYTFGSGTRLTVV.

This clonotype showed up just once. The genes are TRBV11-2 and TRBJ2-1, with unresolved D. Germline CDR1 is SGHAT and CDR2 is FQNNGV. V was clipped by 1 base and J by 7 bases, with 5 bases between them. The CDR3 covers 12 residues. The chain's CDR3 is CASSLARNEQFF. The CDR3 coding sequence is TGTGCCAGCAGCTTAGCAAGGAATGAGCAGTTCTTC.

Comment on this clonotype: The junction differs from germline at one of its ends, possibly a read error. The genes are TRBV29-1 and TRBJ1-2; D perhaps matches TRBD1 (6 bases). The CDR3 totals 16 residues. Per germline, CDR1 SQVTM and CDR2 ANQGSEA. The CDR3 nucleotides are TGCAGCGTTGAAGAGGGATTTTTTGGGACACCCTATCGCTACACCTTC. Residues: CSVEEGFFGTPYRYTF.

This clonotype was recorded a few times. The rearrangement links TRBV13 to TRBJ1-1; TRBD1 matches 8 bases. This CDR3 has 15 residues. Looked up from germline, CDR1 is PRHDT and CDR2 is FYEKMQ (reference sequence). The junction had 6 bases not matched to a gene; V was cut back by 5 bases and J by 1 base. The DNA of the CDR3 is TGTGCCAGCAGCCAACCTCAGGGGGCGAACACTGAAGCTTTCTTT. Translating it yields CASSQPQGANTEAFF.

This clonotype occurred many times. Here the CDR3 reads CAISGSRVYGYTF. The CDR3 region has the DNA TGTGCCATCAGTGGATCTCGGGTCTATGGCTACACCTTC. This chain connects TRBV10-3 to TRBJ1-2; no reliable D call. V gave up 4 bases and J gave up 4 bases, with 10 bases separating them. The CDR3 contains 13 residues. Germline V lookup: CDR1 ENHRY, CDR2 SYGVKD.

This clonotype was counted between two and nine times. V is TRBV7-2 and J is TRBJ1-5; TRBD1 agrees at 9 bases. Trimming took 4 bases from V and 2 from J; bases not matched to a gene: 3. The CDR3 length is 15 residues. CDR1 SGHTA and CDR2 FQGNSA come from the germline V gene. For the CDR3, the DNA is TGTGCCAGCAGCTCCCGGACAGGGGGCAATCAGCCCCAGCATTTT. Encoded protein: CASSSRTGGNQPQHF.

This chain uses TRBV7-9 with TRBJ1-2; 8 bases fit TRBD1. The CDR3 covers 16 residues. CDR1 and CDR2 from the germline V gene are SEHNR and FQNEAQ (reference sequence). The trim removed 2 bases at V and 4 bases at J, leaving 9 bases unmatched. The CDR3 nucleotides read TGTGCCAGCAGCTTACGGCATTGGGGGACAGGCTATGGCTACACCTTC. This codes for CASSLRHWGTGYGYTF.

A word on this clonotype: The junction departs from germline at one end; a sequencing error may be responsible. CDR3 region: CNAPGTGLEQYF. The CDR3 nucleotides are TGCAATGCTCCCGGGACAGGTCTTGAGCAGTACTTC. The chain employs TRBV20-1 and TRBJ2-7; 8 positions agree with TRBD1. Germline-derived CDR1 and CDR2 are DFQATT and SNEGSKA (reference sequence). This CDR3 comprises 12 residues.

This clonotype was observed a handful of times. The chain links TRBV20-1 to TRBJ2-1; the D gene is possibly TRBD2 (6 bases). The germline V gene encodes CDR1 DFQATT and CDR2 SNEGSKA (reference sequence). V lost 0 bases, J lost 5 bases, and 20 bases lay in between. This CDR3 has 17 residues. Written as DNA, the CDR3 is TGCAGTGCTAGAGATACCCTAGCGAACACCCTCAACAATGAGCAGTTCTTC. Translation gives CSARDTLANTLNNEQFF.